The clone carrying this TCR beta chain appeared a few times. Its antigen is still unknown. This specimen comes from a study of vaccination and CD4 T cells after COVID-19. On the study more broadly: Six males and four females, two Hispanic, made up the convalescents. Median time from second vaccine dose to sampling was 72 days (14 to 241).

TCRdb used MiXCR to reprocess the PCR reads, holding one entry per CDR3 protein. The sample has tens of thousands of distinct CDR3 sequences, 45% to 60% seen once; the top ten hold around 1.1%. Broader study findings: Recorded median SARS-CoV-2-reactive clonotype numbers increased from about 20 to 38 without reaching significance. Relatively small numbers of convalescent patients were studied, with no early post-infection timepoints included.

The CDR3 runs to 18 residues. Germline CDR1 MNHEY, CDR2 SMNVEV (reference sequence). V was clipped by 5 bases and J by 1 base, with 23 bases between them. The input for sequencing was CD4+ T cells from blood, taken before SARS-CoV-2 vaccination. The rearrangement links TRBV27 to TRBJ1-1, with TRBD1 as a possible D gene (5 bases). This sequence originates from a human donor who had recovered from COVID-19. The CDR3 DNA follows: TGTGCCAGCAGTCCGCGGCCGACCCGGGGGGGTTGGAACACTGAAGCTTTCTTT. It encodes CASSPRPTRGGWNTEAFF.